This T cell receptor (beta chain) was sequenced in a study of Ad26.COV2.S vaccination and SARS-CoV-2 variants. Study in general: Enrollment placed the donor in the COV1001 Ad26.COV2.S trial arm.

Sample treatment: around 19 received Ad26.COV2.S at low or high dose, single or two shots; 5 received placebo; per-sample allocation not given. Collection of the samples took place on day 63 after the first injection of vaccine or placebo. Repertoires were generated with immunoSEQ multiplex PCR, while TCRdb's copy carries only in-frame clones and drops some. The table shows approximately 480,000 clones, with roughly 87% occurring only once. Germline-derived CDR1 and CDR2 are LNHDA and SQIVND (reference sequence). The CDR3 contains 14 residues. Losses at the gene ends were 4 bases for V and 6 bases for J; bases not matched to a gene: 4.

The sample was peripheral blood, taken in a trial of Ad26.COV2.S vaccine versus placebo. This chain links TRBV19 with TRBJ2-2, with TRBD1 identical over 8 bases. The source is a person aged 18-65 years who received the Ad26.COV2.S COVID-19 vaccine or a placebo. DNA for the CDR3: TGTGCCAGTAGTACGCGCAGGGGGCCCGGGGAGCTGTTTTTT. It translates to CASSTRRGPGELFF. The full variable domain, its missing parts supplied by reference TRBV19 and TRBJ2-2, is DGGITQSPKYLFRKEGQNVTLSCEQNLNHDAMYWYRQDPGQGLRLIYYSQIVNDFQKGDIAEGYSVSREKKESFPLTVTSAQKNPTAFYLCASSTRRGPGELFFGEGSRLTVL.